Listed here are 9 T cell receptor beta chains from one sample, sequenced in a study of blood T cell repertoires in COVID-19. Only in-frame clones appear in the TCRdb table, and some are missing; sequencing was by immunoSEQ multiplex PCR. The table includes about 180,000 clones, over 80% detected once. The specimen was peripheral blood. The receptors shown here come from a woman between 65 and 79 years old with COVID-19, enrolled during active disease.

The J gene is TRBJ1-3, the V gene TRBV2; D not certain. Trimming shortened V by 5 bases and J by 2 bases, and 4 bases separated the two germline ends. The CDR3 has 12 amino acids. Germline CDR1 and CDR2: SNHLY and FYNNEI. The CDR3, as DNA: TGTGCCAGCAGTTATACTGGAAACACCATATATTTT. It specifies CASSYTGNTIYF. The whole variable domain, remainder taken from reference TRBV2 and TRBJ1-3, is EPEVTQTPSHQVTQMGQEVILRCVPISNHLYFYWYRQILGQKVEFLVSFYNNEISEKSEIFDDQFSVERPDGSNFTLKIRSTKLEDSAMYFCASSYTGNTIYFGEGSWLTVV.

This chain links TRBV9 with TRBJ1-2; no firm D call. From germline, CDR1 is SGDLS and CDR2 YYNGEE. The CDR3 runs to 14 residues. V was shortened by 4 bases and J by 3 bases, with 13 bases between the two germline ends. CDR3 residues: CASSSWATDYGYTF. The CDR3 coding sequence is TGTGCCAGCAGCTCCTGGGCTACGGACTATGGCTACACCTTC.

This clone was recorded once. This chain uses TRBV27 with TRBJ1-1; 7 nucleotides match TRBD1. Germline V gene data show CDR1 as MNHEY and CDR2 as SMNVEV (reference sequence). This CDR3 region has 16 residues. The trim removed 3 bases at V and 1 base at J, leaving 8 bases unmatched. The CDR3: CASSLLQGWGNTEAFF. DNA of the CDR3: TGTGCCAGCAGTTTGTTACAGGGGTGGGGGAACACTGAAGCTTTCTTT.

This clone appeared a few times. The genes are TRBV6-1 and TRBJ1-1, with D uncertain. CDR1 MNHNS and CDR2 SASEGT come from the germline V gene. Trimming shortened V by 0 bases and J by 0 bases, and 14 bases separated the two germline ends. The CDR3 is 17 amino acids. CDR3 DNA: TGTGCCAGCAGTGAAGCAATGATTTCGACATTGAACACTGAAGCTTTCTTT. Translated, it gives CASSEAMISTLNTEAFF.

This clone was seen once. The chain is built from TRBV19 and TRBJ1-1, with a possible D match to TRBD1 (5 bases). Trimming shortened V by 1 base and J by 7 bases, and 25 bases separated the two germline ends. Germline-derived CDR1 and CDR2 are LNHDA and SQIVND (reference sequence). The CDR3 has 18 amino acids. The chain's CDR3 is CASSIGKLGQGQPNEAFF. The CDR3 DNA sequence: TGTGCCAGTAGTATAGGTAAGTTAGGGCAGGGCCAGCCTAATGAAGCTTTCTTT.

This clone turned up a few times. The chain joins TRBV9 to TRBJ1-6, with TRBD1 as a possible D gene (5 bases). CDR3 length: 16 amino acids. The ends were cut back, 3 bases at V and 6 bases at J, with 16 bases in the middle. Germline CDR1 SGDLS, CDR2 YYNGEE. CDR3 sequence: CASSAGVGGSNSPLHF. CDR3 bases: TGTGCCAGCAGCGCCGGAGTCGGGGGAAGTAATTCACCCCTCCACTTT.

Written as DNA, the CDR3 is TGTGCCAGCAGTGCGGAGCAGAACTATGGCTACACCTTC. Its protein product is CASSAEQNYGYTF. The genes are TRBV2 and TRBJ1-2, with D uncertain. Germline V gene lookup returns CDR1 SNHLY and CDR2 FYNNEI. The CDR3 length is 13 residues. The V end was cut by 4 bases, the J end by 2 bases, with 8 bases between.

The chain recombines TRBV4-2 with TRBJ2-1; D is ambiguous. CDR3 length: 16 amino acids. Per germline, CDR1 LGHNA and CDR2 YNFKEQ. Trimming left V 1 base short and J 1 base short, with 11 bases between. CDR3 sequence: CASSQASGLSYNEQFF. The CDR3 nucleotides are TGTGCCAGCAGCCAAGCGTCAGGTTTGTCCTACAATGAGCAGTTCTTC.

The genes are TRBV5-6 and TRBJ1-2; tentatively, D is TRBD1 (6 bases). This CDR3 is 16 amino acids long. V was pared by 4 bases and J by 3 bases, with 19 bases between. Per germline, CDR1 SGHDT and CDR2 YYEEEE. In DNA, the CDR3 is TGTGCCAGCAGCCCCGACCTAGGGGGTAATGACTATGGCTACACCTTC. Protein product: CASSPDLGGNDYGYTF.